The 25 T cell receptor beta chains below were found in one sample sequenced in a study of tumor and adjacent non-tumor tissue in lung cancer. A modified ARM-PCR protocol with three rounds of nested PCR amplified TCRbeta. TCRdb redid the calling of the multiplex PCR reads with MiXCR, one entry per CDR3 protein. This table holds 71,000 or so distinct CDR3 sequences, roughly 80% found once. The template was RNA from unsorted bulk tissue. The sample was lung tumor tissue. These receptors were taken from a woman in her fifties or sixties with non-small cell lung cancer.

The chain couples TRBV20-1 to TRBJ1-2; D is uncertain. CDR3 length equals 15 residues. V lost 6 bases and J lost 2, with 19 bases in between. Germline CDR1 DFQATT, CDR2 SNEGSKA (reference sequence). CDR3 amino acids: CSALMEYTLNYGYTF. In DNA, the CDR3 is TGCAGTGCCCTCATGGAATATACCCTAAACTATGGCTACACCTTC.

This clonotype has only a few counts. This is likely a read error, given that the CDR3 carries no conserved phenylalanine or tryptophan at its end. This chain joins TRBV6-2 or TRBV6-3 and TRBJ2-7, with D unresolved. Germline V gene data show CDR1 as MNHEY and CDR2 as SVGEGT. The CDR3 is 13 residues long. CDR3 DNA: TGTCCCAGCAGTTACTTGGATACCTACGAGCAGTACATC. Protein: CPSSYLDTYEQYI.

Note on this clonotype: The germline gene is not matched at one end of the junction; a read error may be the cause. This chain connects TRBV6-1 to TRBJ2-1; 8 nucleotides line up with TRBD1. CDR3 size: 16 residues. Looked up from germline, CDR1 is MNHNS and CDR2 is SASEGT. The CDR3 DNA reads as TGTGCCAGCAGCGCTCCAGGGGGCGGAAAGATCAATGAGCAGCTCTTC. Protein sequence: CASSAPGGGKINEQLF.

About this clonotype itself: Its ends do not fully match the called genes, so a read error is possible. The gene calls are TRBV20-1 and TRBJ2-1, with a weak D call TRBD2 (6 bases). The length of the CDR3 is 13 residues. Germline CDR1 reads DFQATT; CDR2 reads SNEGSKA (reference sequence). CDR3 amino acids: CSARGGIYHEQFF. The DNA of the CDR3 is TGCAGTGCTAGAGGCGGGATCTACCATGAGCAGTTCTTC.

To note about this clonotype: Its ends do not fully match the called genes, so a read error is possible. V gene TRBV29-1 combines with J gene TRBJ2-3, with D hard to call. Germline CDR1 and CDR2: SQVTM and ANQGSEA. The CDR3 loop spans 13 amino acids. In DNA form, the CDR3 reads TGCAGCATTAGGTCGGCAGACACAGATACGCAGAATTTT. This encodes CSIRSADTDTQNF.

CDR3 nucleotide sequence: TGTGCCAGCAGTTGCACAGGGAACTATGGCTACACCTTC. This translates into CASSCTGNYGYTF. This chain links TRBV6-5 with TRBJ1-2; a weak D match, TRBD1 (6 bases). V shed 4 bases and J shed 2 bases, with 8 bases lying between them. Germline V CDR1 and CDR2: MNHEY, SVGAGI. CDR3 length equals 13 residues.

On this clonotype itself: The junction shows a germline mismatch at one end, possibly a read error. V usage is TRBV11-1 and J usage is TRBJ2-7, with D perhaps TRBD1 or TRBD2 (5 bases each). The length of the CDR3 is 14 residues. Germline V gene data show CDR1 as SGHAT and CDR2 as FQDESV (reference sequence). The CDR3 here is CANSHWDGSYEQYF. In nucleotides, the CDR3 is TGTGCCAACAGCCACTGGGACGGCTCCTATGAGCAGTACTTC.

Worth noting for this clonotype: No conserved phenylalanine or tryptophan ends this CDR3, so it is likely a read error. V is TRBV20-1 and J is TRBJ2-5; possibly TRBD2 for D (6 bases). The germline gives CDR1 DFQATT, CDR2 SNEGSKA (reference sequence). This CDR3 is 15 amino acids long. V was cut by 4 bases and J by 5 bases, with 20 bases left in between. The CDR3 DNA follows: TGCAGTGCTAAAGACCCGGGGAGGTCCGGGGAGACCCAGTACTTA. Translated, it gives CSAKDPGRSGETQYL.

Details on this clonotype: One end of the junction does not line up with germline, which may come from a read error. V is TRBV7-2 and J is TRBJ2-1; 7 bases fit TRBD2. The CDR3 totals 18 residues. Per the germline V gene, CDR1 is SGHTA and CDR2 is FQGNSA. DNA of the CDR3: TGTGTCAGCAGCTTAGAGATTGGGGCGGGAGTCGTTGTAAATGAGCAGTTCTTC. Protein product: CVSSLEIGAGVVVNEQFF.

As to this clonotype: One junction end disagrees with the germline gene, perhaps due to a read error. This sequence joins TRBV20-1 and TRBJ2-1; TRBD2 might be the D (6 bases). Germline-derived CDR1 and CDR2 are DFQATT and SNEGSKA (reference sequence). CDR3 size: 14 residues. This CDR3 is CSTQTSSGYNEQFF. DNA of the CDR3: TGTAGTACCCAAACTAGCTCGGGGTACAATGAGCAGTTCTTC.

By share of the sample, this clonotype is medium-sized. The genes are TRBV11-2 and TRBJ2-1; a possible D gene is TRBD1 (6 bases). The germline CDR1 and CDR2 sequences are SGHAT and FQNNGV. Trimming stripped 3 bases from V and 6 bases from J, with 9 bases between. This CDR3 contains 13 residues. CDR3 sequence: CASSLGQTNEQFF. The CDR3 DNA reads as TGTGCCAGCAGCTTGGGACAAACCAATGAGCAGTTCTTC.

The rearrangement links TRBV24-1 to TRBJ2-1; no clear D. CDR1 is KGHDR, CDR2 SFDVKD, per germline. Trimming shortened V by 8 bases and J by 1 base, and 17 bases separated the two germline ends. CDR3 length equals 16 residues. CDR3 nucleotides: TGTGCCACCATTAAGGCCAGCAGCATGTCCTACAATGAGCAGTTCTTC. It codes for CATIKASSMSYNEQFF.

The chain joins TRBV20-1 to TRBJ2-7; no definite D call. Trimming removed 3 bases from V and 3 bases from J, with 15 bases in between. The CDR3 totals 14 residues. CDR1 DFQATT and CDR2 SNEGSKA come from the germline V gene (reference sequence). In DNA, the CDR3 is TGCAGTGCTAGCAGAGAAGGCACTGTCTACGAGCAGTACTTC. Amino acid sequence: CSASREGTVYEQYF.

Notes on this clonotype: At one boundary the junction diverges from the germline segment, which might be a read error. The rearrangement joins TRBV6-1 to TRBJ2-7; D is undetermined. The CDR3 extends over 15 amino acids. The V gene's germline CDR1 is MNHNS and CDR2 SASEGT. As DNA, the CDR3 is TGTGCCAGTAGTGAAGAGTTAGCCCCTCGCTACGAGCAGTACTTC. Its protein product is CASSEELAPRYEQYF.

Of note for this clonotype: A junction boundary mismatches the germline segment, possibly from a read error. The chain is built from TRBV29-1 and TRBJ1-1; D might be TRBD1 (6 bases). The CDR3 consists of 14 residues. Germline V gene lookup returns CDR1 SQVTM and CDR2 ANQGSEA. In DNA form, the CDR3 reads TGCAGCTTTTACAGGGTGGTGAGCAAAACTGAAACTTTCTTT. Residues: CSFYRVVSKTETFF.

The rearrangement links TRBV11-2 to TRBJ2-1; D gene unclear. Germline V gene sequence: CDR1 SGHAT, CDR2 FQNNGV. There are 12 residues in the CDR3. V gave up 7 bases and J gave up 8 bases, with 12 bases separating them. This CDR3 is CASTSSVYEQFF. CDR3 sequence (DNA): TGTGCCAGCACCTCCTCCGTATATGAGCAGTTCTTC.

The CDR3 here is CASSPQPRGGGGNEQFF. CDR3 DNA: TGTGCCAGTAGTCCACAGCCGCGAGGGGGCGGGGGCAATGAGCAGTTCTTC. The J gene is TRBJ2-1, the V gene TRBV19; D is tentatively TRBD1 or TRBD2 (7 bases each). CDR1 and CDR2 (germline): LNHDA, SQIVND (reference sequence). Trimming cost V 5 bases and J 6 bases, with 23 bases left between them. This CDR3 is built from 17 residues.

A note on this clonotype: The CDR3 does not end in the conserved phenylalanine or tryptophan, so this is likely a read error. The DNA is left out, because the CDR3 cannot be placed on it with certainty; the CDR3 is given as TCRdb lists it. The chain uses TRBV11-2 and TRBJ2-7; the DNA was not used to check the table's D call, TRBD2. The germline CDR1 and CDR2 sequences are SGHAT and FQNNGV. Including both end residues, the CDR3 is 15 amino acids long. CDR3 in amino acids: CASSLSPSPSYERYL.

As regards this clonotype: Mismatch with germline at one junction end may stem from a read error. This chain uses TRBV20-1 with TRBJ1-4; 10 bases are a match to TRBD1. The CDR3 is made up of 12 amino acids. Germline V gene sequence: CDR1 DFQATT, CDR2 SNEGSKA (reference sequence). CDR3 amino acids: CSARGQGRSPRF. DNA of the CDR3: TGCAGTGCTAGGGGACAGGGGAGGAGTCCGCGATTT.

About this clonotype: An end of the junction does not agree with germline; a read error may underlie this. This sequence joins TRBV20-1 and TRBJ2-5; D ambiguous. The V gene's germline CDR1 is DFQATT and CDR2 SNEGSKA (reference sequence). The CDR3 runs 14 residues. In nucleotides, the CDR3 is TGCAGTGCTAGTCATCAACAGCAAGAAGAGACCCAGTACTTT. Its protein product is CSASHQQQEETQYF.

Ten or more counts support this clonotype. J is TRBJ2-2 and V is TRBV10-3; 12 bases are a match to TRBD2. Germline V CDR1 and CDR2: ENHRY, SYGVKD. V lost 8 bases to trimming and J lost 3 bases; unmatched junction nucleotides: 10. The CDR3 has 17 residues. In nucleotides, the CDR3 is TGTGCCATCGCCCAGAGACTAGCGGGGGCAGACACCGGGGAGCTGTTTTTT. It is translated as CAIAQRLAGADTGELFF.

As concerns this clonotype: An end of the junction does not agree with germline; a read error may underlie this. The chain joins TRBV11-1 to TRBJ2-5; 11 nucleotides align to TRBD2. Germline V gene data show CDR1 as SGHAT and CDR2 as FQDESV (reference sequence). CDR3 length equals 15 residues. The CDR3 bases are TGCGCCAGCAGCACGGGACTAGCGGTTCGAGAGACCCACTACTTC. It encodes CASSTGLAVRETHYF.

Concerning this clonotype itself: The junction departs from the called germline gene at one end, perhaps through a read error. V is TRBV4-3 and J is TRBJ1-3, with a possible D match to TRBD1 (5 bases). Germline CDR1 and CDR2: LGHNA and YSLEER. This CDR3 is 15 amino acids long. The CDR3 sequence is CARSHTGKSGNTIYF. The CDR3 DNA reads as TGCGCCAGGAGCCACACAGGCAAGTCTGGAAACACCATATATTTT.

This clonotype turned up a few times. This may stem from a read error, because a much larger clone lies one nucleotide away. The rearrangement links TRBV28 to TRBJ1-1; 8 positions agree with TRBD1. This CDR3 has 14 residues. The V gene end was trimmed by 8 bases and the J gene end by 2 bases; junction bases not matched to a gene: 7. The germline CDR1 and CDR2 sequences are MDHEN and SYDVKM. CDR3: CASEPQGVNTEAFF. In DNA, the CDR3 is TGTGCCAGCGAACCACAGGGGGTTAACACTGAAGCTTTCTTT.

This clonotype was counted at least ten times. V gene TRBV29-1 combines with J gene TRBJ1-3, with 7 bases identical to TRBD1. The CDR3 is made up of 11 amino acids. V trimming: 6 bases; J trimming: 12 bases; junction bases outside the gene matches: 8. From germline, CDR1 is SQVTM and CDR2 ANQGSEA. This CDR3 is CSVARDSHIYF. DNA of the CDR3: TGCAGCGTCGCCCGGGACAGCCACATATATTTT.